This T cell receptor beta chain was recovered during a study of identical twins. Study-wide points: While abundant cord blood beta clonotypes carried fewer insertions, memory repertoires showed no such pattern. In beta out-of-frame sequences, the excess sharing between twins was weaker.

In germline, CDR1 is MGHDK, CDR2 SYGVNS. Trimming left V 1 base short and J 2 bases short, with 9 bases between. The CDR3 runs to 14 residues. Each CDR3 protein gets one entry after TCRdb re-called the 5' RACE reads with MiXCR. Of 350,000 to 450,000 distinct CDR3 sequences in the sample, about 18% were seen once. This clonotype was seen a few times. Antigen: not known. This chain connects TRBV25-1 to TRBJ2-7, with D possibly matching TRBD1 (6 bases). The TCR sequence derives from a man aged 45-60 years in good health. The specimen was naive T cells sorted from blood. The CDR3 DNA is TGTGCCAGCAGTGAATTCGGACAGACCTACGAGCAGTACTTC. Amino acids: CASSEFGQTYEQYF.